This T cell receptor beta chain was sequenced in a study of cytomegalovirus exposure and HLA in healthy donors. Background on the study: Counted in an early data release were approximately 80 million unique TCRs from HLA-typed donors. Notes on the study in general: Data from an earlier analysis indicated that most TCR beta V segments were productive either about 90% or about 30% of the time. There was a cluster of highly shared sequence variants that was likely a sequencing artifact. Upon later analysis, TCR association rates were observed to vary by HLA locus, being highest for DRB1 and lowest for HLA-C.

As concerns this clone: Its antigen remains unknown.

PCR employed 60 Vbeta and 13 Jbeta primers. Some clones are missing from TCRdb's copy, which holds only in-frame ones; the method was immunoSEQ multiplex PCR. This sample's table has 110,000 to 150,000 clones. The CDR3 contains 14 residues. V dropped 0 bases and J dropped 7 bases, with 12 bases sitting between them. CDR1 and CDR2 from the germline V gene are GTSNPN and SVGIG (reference sequence). This clonotype was obtained from a male donor in good health and CMV-seronegative. Sample: PBMCs. The chain carries TRBV30 and TRBJ2-2; tentative D call: TRBD2 (6 bases). This CDR3 reads CAWSVYRGNGELFF. The DNA of the CDR3 is TGTGCCTGGAGTGTTTACCGGGGGAACGGGGAGCTGTTTTTT.